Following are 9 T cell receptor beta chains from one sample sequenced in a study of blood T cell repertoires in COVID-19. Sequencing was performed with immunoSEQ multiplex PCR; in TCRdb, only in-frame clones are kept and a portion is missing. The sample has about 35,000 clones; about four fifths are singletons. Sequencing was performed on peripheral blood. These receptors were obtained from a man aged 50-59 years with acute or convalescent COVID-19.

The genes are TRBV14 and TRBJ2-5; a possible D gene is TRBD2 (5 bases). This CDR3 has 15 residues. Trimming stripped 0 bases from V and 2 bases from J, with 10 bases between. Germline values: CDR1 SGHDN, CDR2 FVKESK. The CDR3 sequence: CASSQEVGVQETQYF. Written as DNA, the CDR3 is TGTGCCAGCAGCCAAGAGGTGGGAGTTCAAGAGACCCAGTACTTC.

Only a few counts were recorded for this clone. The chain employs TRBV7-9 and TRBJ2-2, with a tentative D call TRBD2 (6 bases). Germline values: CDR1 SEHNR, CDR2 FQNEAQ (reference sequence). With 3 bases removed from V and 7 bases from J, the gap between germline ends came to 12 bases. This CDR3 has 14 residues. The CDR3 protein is CASSLGREHGELFF. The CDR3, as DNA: TGTGCCAGCAGCTTGGGACGGGAGCACGGGGAGCTGTTTTTT.

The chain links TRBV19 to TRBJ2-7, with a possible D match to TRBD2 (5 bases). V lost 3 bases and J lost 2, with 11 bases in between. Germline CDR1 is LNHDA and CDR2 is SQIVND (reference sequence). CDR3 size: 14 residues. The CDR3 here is CASSMEDGTYEQYF. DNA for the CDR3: TGTGCCAGTAGTATGGAGGACGGCACCTACGAGCAGTACTTC.

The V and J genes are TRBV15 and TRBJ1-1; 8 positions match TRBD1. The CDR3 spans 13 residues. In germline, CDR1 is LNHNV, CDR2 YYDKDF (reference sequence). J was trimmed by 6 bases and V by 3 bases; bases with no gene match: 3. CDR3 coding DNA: TGTGCCACCAGCAGGGACAGGGCATCTGAAGCTTTCTTT. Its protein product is CATSRDRASEAFF.

The CDR3 protein is CASSLEGIPFNYGYTF. CDR3 coding DNA: TGCGCCAGCAGCTTGGAGGGGATACCATTTAACTATGGCTACACCTTC. The rearrangement joins TRBV5-1 to TRBJ1-2, with D possibly matching TRBD1 (5 bases). Trimming cost V 0 bases and J 1 base, with 13 bases left between them. The CDR3 sequence is 16 residues long. Germline lookup yields CDR1 SGHRS and CDR2 YFSETQ.

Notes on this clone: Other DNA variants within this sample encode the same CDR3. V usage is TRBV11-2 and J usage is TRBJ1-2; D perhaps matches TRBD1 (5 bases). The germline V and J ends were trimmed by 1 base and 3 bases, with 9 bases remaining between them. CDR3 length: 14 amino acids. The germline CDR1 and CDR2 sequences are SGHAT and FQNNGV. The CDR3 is CASSLGAGYYGYTF. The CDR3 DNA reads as TGTGCCAGCAGCTTAGGAGCAGGGTACTATGGCTACACCTTC.

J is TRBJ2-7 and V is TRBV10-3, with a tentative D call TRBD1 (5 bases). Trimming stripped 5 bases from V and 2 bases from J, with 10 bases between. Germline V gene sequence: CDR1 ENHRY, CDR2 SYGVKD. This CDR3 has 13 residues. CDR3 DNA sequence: TGTGCCATCAGTTCGGACACTACCTACGAGCAGTACTTC. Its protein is CAISSDTTYEQYF.

The CDR3 spells CASSLGPNTDTQYF. The DNA of the CDR3 is TGTGCCAGCAGCCTGGGGCCTAACACAGATACGCAGTATTTT. The chain combines TRBV11-2 with TRBJ2-3, with D maybe TRBD1 (5 bases). V lost 5 bases and J 2 bases, leaving 11 bases between the germline ends. The germline gives CDR1 SGHAT, CDR2 FQNNGV. The CDR3 spans 14 residues.

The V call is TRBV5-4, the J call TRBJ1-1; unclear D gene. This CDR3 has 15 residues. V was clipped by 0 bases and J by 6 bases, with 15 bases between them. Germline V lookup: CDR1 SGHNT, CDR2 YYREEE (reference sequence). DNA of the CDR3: TGTGCCAGCAGCTTGGCCCGCGGCCCTGGTGCTGAAGCTTTCTTT. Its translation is CASSLARGPGAEAFF.